Each of the 16 T cell receptor beta chains below was sequenced from the same sample in a study of regulatory T cells in long-lasting Graves disease. Time point: newly diagnosed GD, antithyroid drugs for less than 3 months. With RNA extracted from PBMCs as input, the TCR library was made. Investigators prepared the TCR beta libraries by applying iRepertoire HTBI primers and Arm-PCR of CDR3 regions. From the multiplex PCR reads, TCRdb called clonotypes with MiXCR, one entry per CDR3 protein. The table includes approximately 350,000 distinct CDR3 sequences, about 12% detected once. This sample was shared with a second study, whose subject was T cells in Graves' hyperthyroidism and ophthalmopathy.

The sample here was peripheral blood mononuclear cells (PBMCs), taken at new diagnosis, from a patient treated with antithyroid drugs. The source is a woman younger than 35 with Graves disease.

This chain uses TRBV9 with TRBJ2-3; 11 bases are a match to TRBD2. The CDR3 has 17 residues. V lost 3 bases, J lost 5 bases, and 11 bases stayed unmatched. Looked up from germline, CDR1 is SGDLS and CDR2 is YYNGEE. The CDR3 is CASSDPSGGISIDTQYF. For the CDR3, the DNA is TGTGCCAGCAGCGATCCTAGCGGGGGGATATCCATAGATACGCAGTATTTT.

This clonotype was found many times. This chain joins TRBV5-6 and TRBJ1-2; possible D gene TRBD1, 6 bases. The CDR3 runs 14 residues. The V gene lost 2 bases and the J gene lost 4 bases, with 12 bases spanning the gap. The germline V gene encodes CDR1 SGHDT and CDR2 YYEEEE. CDR3 residues: CASSFAGQSYGYTF. CDR3 in DNA: TGTGCCAGCAGCTTTGCTGGACAGAGCTATGGCTACACCTTC.

This clonotype appeared many times. V usage is TRBV28 and J usage is TRBJ2-2; a weak D match, TRBD1 (6 bases). Trimming removed 7 bases from V and 3 bases from J, with 15 bases in between. The CDR3 is 15 amino acids. The germline V gene has CDR1 MDHEN and CDR2 SYDVKM. CDR3 sequence reads: CASNLQQGHTGELFF. In DNA, the CDR3 is TGTGCCAGCAACCTTCAACAGGGACACACCGGGGAGCTGTTTTTT.

This clonotype was seen repeatedly, ten times or more. The chain carries TRBV9 and TRBJ2-3; D is undetermined. This CDR3 contains 14 residues. V was shortened by 0 bases and J by 6 bases, with 11 bases between the two germline ends. Looked up from germline, CDR1 is SGDLS and CDR2 is YYNGEE. The CDR3 loop is CASSVGSARDTQYF. CDR3 nucleotide sequence: TGTGCCAGCAGCGTAGGAAGCGCAAGGGATACGCAGTATTTT. The variable domain in full, completed from reference TRBV9 and TRBJ2-3, reads DSGVTQTPKHLITATGQRVTLRCSPRSGDLSVYWYQQSLDQGLQFLIQYYNGEERAKGNILERFSAQQFPDLHSELNLSSLELGDSALYFCASSVGSARDTQYFGPGTRLTVL.

About this clonotype: One end of the junction is discordant with germline, which a read error may explain. The chain is built from TRBV9 and TRBJ2-1, with 9 bases matching TRBD2. Germline CDR1 reads SGDLS; CDR2 reads YYNGEE. The CDR3 consists of 18 residues. CDR3: CASSVSGSGGLSDNERFF. DNA for the CDR3: TGTGCCAGCAGCGTTAGTGGCAGCGGGGGGCTTTCGGACAATGAGCGGTTCTTC.

The chain employs TRBV6-1 and TRBJ2-7; TRBD2 matches 13 bases. This CDR3 comprises 14 residues. V was clipped by 6 bases and J by 6 bases; unmatched bases: 5. CDR1 and CDR2 from the germline V gene are MNHNS and SASEGT. For the CDR3, the DNA is TGTGCCAGCAGAGGGGGGACTAGCGGGATCGAGCAGTACTTC. This encodes CASRGGTSGIEQYF.

The sample holds a few counts of this clonotype. The chain combines TRBV4-1 with TRBJ2-1; D uncertain. The CDR3 contains 15 residues. Germline V lookup: CDR1 MGHRA, CDR2 YSYEKL. V lost 0 bases, J lost 3 bases, and 9 bases lay in between. CDR3 in DNA: TGCGCCAGCAGCCAAGATCGAGGTCGCTACAATGAGCAGTTCTTC. It codes for CASSQDRGRYNEQFF.

This sequence joins TRBV20-1 and TRBJ2-3; D gene uncertain. The CDR3 is 15 amino acids. V lost 3 bases to trimming and J lost 1 base, with 14 bases between them. The germline CDR1 and CDR2 sequences are DFQATT and SNEGSKA (reference sequence). The CDR3 protein is CSARTGASRTDTQYF. CDR3 coding DNA: TGCAGTGCTAGGACTGGAGCTTCTCGCACAGATACGCAGTATTTT.

The chain joins TRBV25-1 to TRBJ2-2; possibly TRBD1 for D (7 bases). The V and J ends lost 3 bases and 7 bases respectively, with 18 bases between them. This CDR3 region has 16 residues. The germline CDR1 and CDR2 sequences are MGHDK and SYGVNS. The CDR3 bases are TGTGCCAGCAGTGACGGACAGGCGCGGGGCATCGGGGAGCTGTTTTTT. Translating it yields CASSDGQARGIGELFF.

The table lists this clonotype with many counts. The CDR3 DNA reads TGTGCCAGCAGGAGACAGGGTTGGACTGAAGCTTTCTTT. It codes for CASRRQGWTEAFF. V is TRBV6-2 or TRBV6-3 and J is TRBJ1-1, with TRBD1 matching over 7 bases. CDR3 length equals 13 residues. CDR1 is MNHEY and CDR2 is SVGEGT in the germline V gene. V shed 6 bases and J 5 bases; nucleotides not matched to a gene: 6.

This clonotype has at least ten counts. The chain links TRBV7-2 to TRBJ2-7, with 10 bases matching TRBD2. V was clipped by 1 base and J by 6 bases; unmatched bases: 6. Germline loops: CDR1 SGHTA, CDR2 FQGNSA. This CDR3 spans 15 amino acids. CDR3: CASSLDLAGVGEQYF. CDR3 bases: TGTGCCAGCAGCTTAGATCTAGCGGGAGTAGGCGAGCAGTACTTC. Based on the CDR3 plus reference TRBV7-2 and TRBJ2-7, the full variable domain is GAGVSQSPSNKVTEKGKDVELRCDPISGHTALYWYRQSLGQGLEFLIYFQGNSAPDKSGLPSDRFSAERTGGSVSTLTIQRTQQEDSAVYLCASSLDLAGVGEQYFGPGTRLTVT.

Points on this clonotype: Given the absence of the conserved phenylalanine or tryptophan at the CDR3 end, a read error is likely. The rearrangement joins TRBV4-3 to TRBJ2-2; D unclear. Germline-derived CDR1 and CDR2 are LGHNA and YSLEER. This CDR3 is 13 amino acids long. The germline V and J ends were trimmed by 4 bases and 4 bases, with 7 bases remaining between them. CDR3 sequence: CASSLYGTGELFS. As DNA, the CDR3 is TGCGCCAGCAGCCTCTATGGCACCGGGGAGCTGTTTTCT.

This clonotype appeared many times. The chain employs TRBV28 and TRBJ2-7; 11 nucleotides match TRBD1. Germline V lookup: CDR1 MDHEN, CDR2 SYDVKM. This CDR3 has 16 amino acids. Germline trimming cut 1 base from V and 3 bases from J; bases unmatched to any gene: 5. The CDR3 sequence: CASSLLWTGGNYEQYF. CDR3 bases: TGTGCCAGCAGTTTATTATGGACAGGGGGCAACTACGAGCAGTACTTC.

This clonotype was counted at least ten times. The chain employs TRBV12-3 or TRBV12-4 and TRBJ1-1, with unresolved D. The V end was cut by 5 bases, the J end by 2 bases, with 6 bases between. The CDR3 is made up of 12 amino acids. CDR3 loop: CASSGINTEAFF. CDR3 coding DNA: TGTGCCAGCAGTGGGATTAACACTGAAGCTTTCTTT.

This clonotype was detected a few times. The rearrangement links TRBV5-5 to TRBJ2-1; possible D gene TRBD1, 6 bases. The CDR3 runs to 17 residues. The V end lost 4 bases, the J end lost 1 base, and 18 bases lay between the germline ends. Per the germline V gene, CDR1 is SGHKS and CDR2 is YYEKEE (reference sequence). In DNA form, the CDR3 reads TGTGCCAGCAGCCAATCGCCCAGGGGAAAGTCCTACAATGAGCAGTTCTTC. Translating gives CASSQSPRGKSYNEQFF.

This chain uses TRBV3-1 with TRBJ2-3; TRBD2 is a possible D gene (6 bases). Germline V CDR1 and CDR2: LGHDT, YNNKEL (reference sequence). Trimming left V 3 bases short and J 3 bases short, with 13 bases between. The CDR3 has 15 amino acids. The CDR3 bases are TGTGCCAGCAGCCAGTCACTAGCTGTAACAGATACGCAGTATTTT. Protein sequence: CASSQSLAVTDTQYF.